Presented here are 26 T cell receptor beta chains from one specimen sequenced in a study of blood T cell repertoires in COVID-19. Sequencing was performed with immunoSEQ multiplex PCR; in TCRdb, only in-frame clones are kept and a portion is missing. The sample includes 91,000 or so clones, around 84% seen only once; the top ten take roughly 13%. Material for sequencing was peripheral blood. The receptors come from a woman aged 60 to 75 in a cohort sampled during active or convalescent COVID-19.

The V gene is TRBV19, the J gene TRBJ1-1, with 12 bases matching TRBD1. Germline trimming cut 3 bases from V and 5 bases from J; bases unmatched to any gene: 13. Per germline, CDR1 LNHDA and CDR2 SQIVND (reference sequence). This CDR3 contains 18 residues. The CDR3 is CASSIPSGTGGGVTEAFF. The CDR3 DNA reads TGTGCCAGTAGTATTCCCTCCGGGACAGGGGGCGGGGTAACTGAAGCTTTCTTT. Looking up the rest from reference TRBV19 and TRBJ1-1 gives the full variable domain: DGGITQSPKYLFRKEGQNVTLSCEQNLNHDAMYWYRQDPGQGLRLIYYSQIVNDFQKGDIAEGYSVSREKKESFPLTVTSAQKNPTAFYLCASSIPSGTGGGVTEAFFGQGTRLTVV.

This clone was detected only once. The gene calls are TRBV19 and TRBJ2-4; no definite D call. The V gene's germline CDR1 is LNHDA and CDR2 SQIVND (reference sequence). The CDR3 consists of 13 residues. The V end was cut by 4 bases, the J end by 0 bases, with 4 bases between. The CDR3 DNA follows: TGTGCCAGTAGTAACTTAGCCAAAAACATTCAGTACTTC. It codes for CASSNLAKNIQYF.

This clone is labeled medium-sized. The chain is built from TRBV12-3 or TRBV12-4 and TRBJ1-2; no definite D call. CDR3 length: 11 residues. Trimming took off 1 base at V and 8 bases at J, with 5 bases between the two ends. In DNA form, the CDR3 reads TGTGCCAGCAGTTTAGGGAGCGGCTACACCTTC. As protein: CASSLGSGYTF.

The rearrangement links TRBV5-4 to TRBJ2-7; 9 bases map to TRBD1. The CDR3 totals 15 residues. J gave up 7 bases and V 0 bases, and 8 bases lay outside the gene matches. The V gene's germline CDR1 is SGHNT and CDR2 YYREEE (reference sequence). CDR3 region: CASSLVGQGSGEQYF. CDR3 nucleotides: TGTGCCAGCAGCTTGGTGGGACAGGGTTCGGGGGAGCAGTACTTC.

The chain combines TRBV5-1 with TRBJ1-2; a weak D match, TRBD1 (6 bases). The CDR3 covers 15 residues. The V end lost 2 bases, the J end lost 4 bases, and 15 bases lay between the germline ends. Germline assignment: CDR1 SGHRS and CDR2 YFSETQ. CDR3 in DNA: TGCGCCAGCAGCTTCGGGGCAGGGGTATCCTATGGCTACACCTTC. Its protein is CASSFGAGVSYGYTF.

CDR3 sequence: CASSGRDRVETQYF. The DNA for the CDR3 is TGTGCCAGCAGTGGCCGGGACAGGGTAGAGACCCAGTACTTC. The rearrangement links TRBV2 to TRBJ2-5, with 9 bases identical to TRBD1. V shed 4 bases and J 4 bases; nucleotides not matched to a gene: 4. Germline CDR1 and CDR2: SNHLY and FYNNEI. The CDR3 has 14 residues.

This chain uses TRBV2 with TRBJ1-2; D might be TRBD1 (6 bases). Germline V gene sequence: CDR1 SNHLY, CDR2 FYNNEI. Trimming removed 1 base from V and 5 bases from J, with 14 bases in between. CDR3 length: 15 amino acids. The CDR3: CASSEDPGAPYGYTF. Here the CDR3 DNA reads TGTGCCAGCAGTGAAGATCCAGGGGCCCCTTATGGCTACACCTTC.

The chain carries TRBV9 and TRBJ2-3; 8 bases agree with TRBD2. CDR3 length equals 13 residues. V shed 7 bases and J 4 bases; nucleotides not matched to a gene: 5. Germline V lookup: CDR1 SGDLS, CDR2 YYNGEE. Here the CDR3 DNA reads TGTGCCAGCCGGGGGGGGGCTGCAGATACGCAGTATTTT. Translated: CASRGGAADTQYF.

This clone was seen just once. This chain joins TRBV10-2 and TRBJ1-3; TRBD1 matches at 12 bases. This CDR3 contains 14 residues. Germline V CDR1 and CDR2: WSHSY, SAAADI. V was pared by 5 bases and J by 8 bases, with 4 bases of the junction left unmatched. The CDR3 here is CASSPRDRGHTIYF. CDR3 coding DNA: TGCGCCAGCAGTCCGAGGGACAGGGGGCACACCATATATTTT.

This chain uses TRBV2 with TRBJ2-7, with 8 bases identical to TRBD1. J lost 3 bases, V lost 8 bases, and 3 bases had no gene match. Per germline, CDR1 SNHLY and CDR2 FYNNEI. The length of the CDR3 is 12 residues. This chain's CDR3 is CASGQGLYEQYF. CDR3 coding DNA: TGTGCCAGCGGACAGGGACTCTACGAGCAGTACTTC. Drawing the rest from reference TRBV2 and TRBJ2-7, the complete variable domain is EPEVTQTPSHQVTQMGQEVILRCVPISNHLYFYWYRQILGQKVEFLVSFYNNEISEKSEIFDDQFSVERPDGSNFTLKIRSTKLEDSAMYFCASGQGLYEQYFGPGTRLTVT.

The chain links TRBV7-2 to TRBJ1-5, with a possible D match to TRBD1 (6 bases). Germline lookup yields CDR1 SGHTA and CDR2 FQGNSA. The CDR3 covers 15 residues. The germline V and J ends were trimmed by 2 bases and 4 bases, with 12 bases remaining between them. The CDR3 coding sequence is TGTGCCAGCAGCTTAATCAGGGGCCAAAATCAGCCCCAGCATTTT. As protein: CASSLIRGQNQPQHF.

The chain links TRBV6-5 to TRBJ1-4, with D hard to call. CDR3 length equals 13 residues. The V gene lost 8 bases and the J gene lost 6 bases, with 13 bases spanning the gap. The germline CDR1 and CDR2 sequences are MNHEY and SVGAGI. As DNA, the CDR3 is TGTGCCAGCGGGCTGGCTAAGGATGAAAAACTGTTTTTT. This sequence encodes CASGLAKDEKLFF.

J is TRBJ2-7 and V is TRBV27; TRBD2 aligns across 7 bases. This CDR3 contains 18 residues. After removal of 3 bases from V and 3 bases from J, the junction contained 17 bases not matched to a gene. CDR1 MNHEY and CDR2 SMNVEV come from the germline V gene (reference sequence). In DNA form, the CDR3 reads TGTGCCAGCAGTTTGGTACACCGGGCTAGCGGACTTAACTACGAGCAGTACTTC. It encodes CASSLVHRASGLNYEQYF.

The chain uses TRBV19 and TRBJ1-1, with D perhaps TRBD1 (5 bases). V lost 0 bases and J lost 10, with 18 bases in between. Germline-derived CDR1 and CDR2 are LNHDA and SQIVND (reference sequence). This CDR3 region has 15 residues. The CDR3 region is CASSIERGRRGSAFF. DNA for the CDR3: TGTGCCAGTAGTATAGAGAGAGGCCGGAGGGGTTCAGCTTTCTTT.

The chain is built from TRBV6-4 and TRBJ1-1, with TRBD1 identical over 7 bases. Per the germline V gene, CDR1 is MRHNA and CDR2 is SNTAGT. Trimming at V came to 6 bases and at J to 0 bases, leaving 1 base not matched to a gene. The CDR3 extends over 13 amino acids. The CDR3: CASSGTVNTEAFF. The CDR3 DNA follows: TGTGCCAGCAGCGGGACAGTGAACACTGAAGCTTTCTTT.

The gene calls are TRBV3-1 (or the pseudogene TRBV3-2) and TRBJ1-2; 11 positions agree with TRBD1. Germline V gene lookup returns CDR1 LGHDT and CDR2 YNNKEL (reference sequence). With V trimmed by 1 base and J by 7 bases, 5 bases remained unmatched. The CDR3 length is 15 residues. DNA for the CDR3: TGTGCCAGCAGCCAAGTGGACAGGGGGCGAAGTGGCTACACCTTC. Translation gives CASSQVDRGRSGYTF.

This clone was seen a few times. The chain couples TRBV5-1 to TRBJ2-2, with 7 nucleotides matching TRBD1. Unmatched junction bases numbered 10, after V lost 4 bases and J lost 1 base. The CDR3 loop spans 17 amino acids. Germline V gene data show CDR1 as SGHRS and CDR2 as YFSETQ. CDR3 sequence: CASSRTLRGRNTGELFF. The CDR3 DNA is TGCGCCAGCAGCCGAACCCTCAGGGGGAGGAACACCGGGGAGCTGTTTTTT.

This chain's CDR3 is CASSIDRGAETQYF. The CDR3 DNA follows: TGTGCCAGTAGTATCGACAGGGGTGCAGAGACCCAGTACTTC. The chain uses TRBV19 and TRBJ2-5; 8 bases agree with TRBD1. V lost 3 bases and J lost 4; bases outside the gene matches: 4. The germline CDR1 and CDR2 sequences are LNHDA and SQIVND (reference sequence). CDR3 length: 14 residues.

For the CDR3, the DNA is TGCGCCAGCAGCAGGGAACAGGCATCCTCCTACAATGAGCAGTTCTTC. It specifies CASSREQASSYNEQFF. V and J are TRBV5-1 and TRBJ2-1, with a tentative D call TRBD1 (5 bases). V lost 4 bases, J lost 0 bases, and 14 bases lay in between. Looked up from germline, CDR1 is SGHRS and CDR2 is YFSETQ. CDR3 length equals 16 residues.

The rearrangement joins TRBV5-1 to TRBJ2-1, with a possible D match to TRBD2 (7 bases). V dropped 4 bases and J dropped 10 bases, with 18 bases sitting between them. Germline V CDR1 and CDR2: SGHRS, YFSETQ. There are 14 residues in the CDR3. CDR3 protein: CASSPGRGLEEQFF. The CDR3 region has the DNA TGCGCCAGCAGCCCAGGGAGGGGGTTGGAAGAGCAGTTCTTC.

In DNA form, the CDR3 reads TGTGCCAGCAGCCATGGGACATCGCTTACTAATGAAAAACTGTTTTTT. This gives the protein CASSHGTSLTNEKLFF. This chain joins TRBV4-2 and TRBJ1-4, with a possible D match to TRBD1 (6 bases). The V and J ends lost 3 bases and 2 bases respectively, with 13 bases between them. In germline, CDR1 is LGHNA, CDR2 YNFKEQ. The CDR3 extends over 16 amino acids.

This clone was counted a few times. The gene calls are TRBV18 and TRBJ1-5; D unclear. Trimming removed 2 bases at V and 1 base at J, with 6 bases between. The CDR3 covers 14 residues. CDR1 and CDR2 (germline): KGHSH, LQKENI. The CDR3 region has the DNA TGTGCCAGCTCACCATATTCCAGCAATCAGCCCCAGCATTTT. Protein: CASSPYSSNQPQHF.

V and J are TRBV6-4 and TRBJ2-1; 8 bases fit TRBD2. CDR3 length equals 15 residues. The trim removed 3 bases at V and 7 bases at J, leaving 8 bases unmatched. From germline, CDR1 is MRHNA and CDR2 SNTAGT. CDR3 coding DNA: TGTGCCAGCAGTGAATCGGGGACTAGAATGAATGAGCAGTTCTTC. It yields the protein CASSESGTRMNEQFF.

A few counts support this clone. V and J are TRBV19 and TRBJ1-5; 9 bases match TRBD1. Per the germline V gene, CDR1 is LNHDA and CDR2 is SQIVND (reference sequence). J lost 13 bases, V lost 6 bases, and 10 bases had no gene match. The CDR3 is 13 amino acids. The CDR3 loop is CASSRWGQGVQHF. The DNA for the CDR3 is TGTGCCAGTAGCCGTTGGGGACAGGGAGTACAGCATTTT.

The V call is TRBV6-5, the J call TRBJ1-2; 7 bases line up with TRBD1. The trim removed 3 bases at V and 2 bases at J, leaving 6 bases unmatched. Germline V CDR1 and CDR2: MNHEY, SVGAGI. This CDR3 is built from 15 residues. The CDR3 spells CASSYGPDRNYGYTF. DNA for the CDR3: TGTGCCAGCAGTTATGGTCCGGACAGGAACTATGGCTACACCTTC.

The rearrangement uses TRBV5-1 and TRBJ1-1, with D possibly being TRBD1 (5 bases). V was cut by 2 bases and J by 4 bases, with 9 bases left in between. CDR1 and CDR2 (germline): SGHRS, YFSETQ. The length of the CDR3 is 13 residues. DNA of the CDR3: TGCGCCAGCAGCTTCGACAGTCCCACTGAAGCTTTCTTT. Protein sequence: CASSFDSPTEAFF.